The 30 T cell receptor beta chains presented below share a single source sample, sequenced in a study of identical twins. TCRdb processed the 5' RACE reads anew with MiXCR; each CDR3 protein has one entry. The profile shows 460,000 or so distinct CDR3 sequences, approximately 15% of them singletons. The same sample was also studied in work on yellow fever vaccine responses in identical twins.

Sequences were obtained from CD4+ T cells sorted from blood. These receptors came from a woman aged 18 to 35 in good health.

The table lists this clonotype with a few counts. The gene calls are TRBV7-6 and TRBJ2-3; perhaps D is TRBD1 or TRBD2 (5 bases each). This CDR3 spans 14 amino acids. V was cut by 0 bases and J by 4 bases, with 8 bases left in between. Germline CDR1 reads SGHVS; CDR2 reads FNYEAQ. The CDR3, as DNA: TGTGCCAGCAGCTTAGCGGGGCGGGCAGATACGCAGTATTTT. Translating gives CASSLAGRADTQYF.

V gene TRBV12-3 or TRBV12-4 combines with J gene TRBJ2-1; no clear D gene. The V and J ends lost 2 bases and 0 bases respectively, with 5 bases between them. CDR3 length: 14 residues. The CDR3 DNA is TGTGCCAGCAGTTTACAACGCTCCTACAATGAGCAGTTCTTC. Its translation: CASSLQRSYNEQFF.

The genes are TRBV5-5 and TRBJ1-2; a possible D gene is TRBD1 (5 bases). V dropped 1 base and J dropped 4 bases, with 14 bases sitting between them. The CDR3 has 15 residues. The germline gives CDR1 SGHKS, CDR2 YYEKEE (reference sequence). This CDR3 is CASSLQSGGSYGYTF. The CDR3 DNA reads TGTGCCAGCAGCTTGCAATCTGGGGGTAGCTATGGCTACACCTTC.

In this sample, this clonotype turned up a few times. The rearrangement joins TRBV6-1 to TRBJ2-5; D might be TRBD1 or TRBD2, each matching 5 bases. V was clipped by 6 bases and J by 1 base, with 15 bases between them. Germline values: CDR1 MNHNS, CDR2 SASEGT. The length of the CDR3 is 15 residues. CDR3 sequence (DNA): TGTGCCAGCAGAAGGGACCGAAGAATCCAAGAGACCCAGTACTTC. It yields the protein CASRRDRRIQETQYF.

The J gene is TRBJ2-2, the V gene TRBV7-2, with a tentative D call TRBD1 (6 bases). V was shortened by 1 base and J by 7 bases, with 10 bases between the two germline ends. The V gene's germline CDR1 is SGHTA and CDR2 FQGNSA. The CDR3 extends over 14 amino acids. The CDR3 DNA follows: TGTGCCAGCAGCTTAGACAGGGTGGACGGGGAGCTGTTTTTT. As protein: CASSLDRVDGELFF. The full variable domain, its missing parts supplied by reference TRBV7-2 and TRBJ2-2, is GAGVSQSPSNKVTEKGKDVELRCDPISGHTALYWYRQSLGQGLEFLIYFQGNSAPDKSGLPSDRFSAERTGGSVSTLTIQRTQQEDSAVYLCASSLDRVDGELFFGEGSRLTVL.

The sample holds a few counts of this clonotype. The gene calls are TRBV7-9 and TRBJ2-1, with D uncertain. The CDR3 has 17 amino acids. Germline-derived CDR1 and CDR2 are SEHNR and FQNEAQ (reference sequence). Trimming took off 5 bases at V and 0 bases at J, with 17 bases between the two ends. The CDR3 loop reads CASSPSPLTLSYNEQFF. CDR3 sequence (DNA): TGTGCCAGCAGCCCATCACCCCTCACCCTCTCCTACAATGAGCAGTTCTTC.

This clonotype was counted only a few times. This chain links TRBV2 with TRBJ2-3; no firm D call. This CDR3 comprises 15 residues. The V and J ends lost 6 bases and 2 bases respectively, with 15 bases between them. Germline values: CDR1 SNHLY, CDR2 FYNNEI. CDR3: CASSQQRTSTDTQYF. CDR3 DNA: TGTGCCAGCAGCCAGCAGAGGACGTCCACAGATACGCAGTATTTT.

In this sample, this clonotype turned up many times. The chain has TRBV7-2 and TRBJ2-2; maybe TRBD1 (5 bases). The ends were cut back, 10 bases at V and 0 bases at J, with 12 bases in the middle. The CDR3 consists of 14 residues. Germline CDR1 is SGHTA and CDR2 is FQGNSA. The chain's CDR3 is CATLGRTNTGELFF. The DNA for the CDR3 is TGTGCCACGTTGGGGCGGACGAACACCGGGGAGCTGTTTTTT.

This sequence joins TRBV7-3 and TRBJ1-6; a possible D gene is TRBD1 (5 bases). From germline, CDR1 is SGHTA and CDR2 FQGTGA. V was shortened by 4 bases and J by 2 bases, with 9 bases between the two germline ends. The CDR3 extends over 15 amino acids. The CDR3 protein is CASSSRGAYNSPLHF. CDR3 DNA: TGTGCCAGCAGCTCCCGGGGCGCCTATAATTCACCCCTCCACTTT.

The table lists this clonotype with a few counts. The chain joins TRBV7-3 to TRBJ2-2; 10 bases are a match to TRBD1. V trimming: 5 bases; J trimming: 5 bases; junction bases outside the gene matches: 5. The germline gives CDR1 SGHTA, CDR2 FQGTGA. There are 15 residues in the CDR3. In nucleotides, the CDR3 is TGTGCCAGCAGCCCCGGGGACAGGGGAACCGGGGAGCTGTTTTTT. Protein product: CASSPGDRGTGELFF.

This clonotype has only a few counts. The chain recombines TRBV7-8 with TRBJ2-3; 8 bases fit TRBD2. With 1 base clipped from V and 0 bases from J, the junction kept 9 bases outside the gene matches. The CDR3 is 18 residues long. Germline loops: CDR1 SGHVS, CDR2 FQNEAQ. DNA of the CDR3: TGTGCCAGCAGCTTAGGCGGGAGGAAACATAGGAGCACAGATACGCAGTATTTT. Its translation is CASSLGGRKHRSTDTQYF.

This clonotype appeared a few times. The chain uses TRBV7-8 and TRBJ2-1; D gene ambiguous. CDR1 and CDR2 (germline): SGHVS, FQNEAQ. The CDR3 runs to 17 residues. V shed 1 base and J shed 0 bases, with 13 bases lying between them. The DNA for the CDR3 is TGTGCCAGCAGCTTAGTCGGTCGGTCGAGCTCCTACAATGAGCAGTTCTTC. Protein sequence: CASSLVGRSSSYNEQFF.

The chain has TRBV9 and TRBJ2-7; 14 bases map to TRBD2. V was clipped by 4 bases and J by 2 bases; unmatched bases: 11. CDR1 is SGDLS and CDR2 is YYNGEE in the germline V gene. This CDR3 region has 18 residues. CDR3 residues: CASSPGTSGSLETYEQYF. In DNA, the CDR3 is TGTGCCAGCAGCCCCGGGACTAGCGGGAGCTTAGAAACCTACGAGCAGTACTTC.

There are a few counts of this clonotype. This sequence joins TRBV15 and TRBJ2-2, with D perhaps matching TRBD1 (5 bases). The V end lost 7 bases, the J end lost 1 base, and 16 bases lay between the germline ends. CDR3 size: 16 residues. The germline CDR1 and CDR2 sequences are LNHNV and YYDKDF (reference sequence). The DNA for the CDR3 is TGTGCCACCAATGACAGAACCCAGCAGAACACCGGGGAGCTGTTTTTT. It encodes CATNDRTQQNTGELFF.

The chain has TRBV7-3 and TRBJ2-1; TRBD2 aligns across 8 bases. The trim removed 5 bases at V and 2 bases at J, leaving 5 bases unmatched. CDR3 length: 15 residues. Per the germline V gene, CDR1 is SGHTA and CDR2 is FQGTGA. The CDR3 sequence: CASSALAAAYNEQFF. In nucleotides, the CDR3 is TGTGCCAGCAGCGCACTAGCGGCCGCCTACAATGAGCAGTTCTTC. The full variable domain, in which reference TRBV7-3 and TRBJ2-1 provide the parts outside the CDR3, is GAGVSQTPSNKVTEKGKYVELRCDPISGHTALYWYRQSLGQGPEFLIYFQGTGAADDSGLPNDRFFAVRPEGSVSTLKIQRTERGDSAVYLCASSALAAAYNEQFFGPGTRLTVL.

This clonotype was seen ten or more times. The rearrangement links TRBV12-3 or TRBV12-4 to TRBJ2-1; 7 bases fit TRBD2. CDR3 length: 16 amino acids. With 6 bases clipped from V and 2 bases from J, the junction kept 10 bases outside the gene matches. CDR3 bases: TGTGCCAGCAGATCCCTCCGGGCGGGGGCCTACAATGAGCAGTTCTTC. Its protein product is CASRSLRAGAYNEQFF.

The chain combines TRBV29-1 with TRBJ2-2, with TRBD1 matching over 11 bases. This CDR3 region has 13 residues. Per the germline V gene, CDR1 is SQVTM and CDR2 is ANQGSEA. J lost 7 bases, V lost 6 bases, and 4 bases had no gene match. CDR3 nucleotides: TGCAGCGTCCGGACAGGGGGCATCGGGGAGCTGTTTTTT. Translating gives CSVRTGGIGELFF.

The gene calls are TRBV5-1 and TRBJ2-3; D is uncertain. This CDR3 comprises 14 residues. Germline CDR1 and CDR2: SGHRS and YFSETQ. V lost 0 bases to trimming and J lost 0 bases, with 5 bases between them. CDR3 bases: TGCGCCAGCAGCTTGGCAACTAGCACAGATACGCAGTATTTT. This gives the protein CASSLATSTDTQYF. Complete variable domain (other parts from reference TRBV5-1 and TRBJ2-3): KAGVTQTPRYLIKTRGQQVTLSCSPISGHRSVSWYQQTPGQGLQFLFEYFSETQRNKGNFPGRFSGRQFSNSRSEMNVSTLELGDSALYLCASSLATSTDTQYFGPGTRLTVL.

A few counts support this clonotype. The CDR3 coding sequence is TGCAGTGCCCAAGAAGACAGTGAAGCTTTCTTT. This translates into CSAQEDSEAFF. This chain links TRBV20-1 with TRBJ1-1, with a weak D call TRBD1 (5 bases). The CDR3 contains 11 residues. The germline V gene has CDR1 DFQATT and CDR2 SNEGSKA (reference sequence). V was cut by 6 bases and J by 7 bases, with 12 bases left in between.

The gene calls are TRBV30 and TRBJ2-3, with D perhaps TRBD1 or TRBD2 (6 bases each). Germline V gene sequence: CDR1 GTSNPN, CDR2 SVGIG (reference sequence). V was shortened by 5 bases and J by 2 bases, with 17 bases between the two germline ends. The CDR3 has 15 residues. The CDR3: CAWSKGGRDTDTQYF. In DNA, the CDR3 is TGTGCCTGGTCAAAGGGGGGCCGGGACACAGATACGCAGTATTTT.

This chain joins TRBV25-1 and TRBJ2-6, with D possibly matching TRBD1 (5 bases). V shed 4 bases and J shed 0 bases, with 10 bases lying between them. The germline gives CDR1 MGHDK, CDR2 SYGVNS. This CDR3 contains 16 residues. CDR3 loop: CASSVTGVSGANVLTF. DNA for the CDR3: TGTGCCAGCAGTGTCACAGGCGTCTCTGGGGCCAACGTCCTGACTTTC.

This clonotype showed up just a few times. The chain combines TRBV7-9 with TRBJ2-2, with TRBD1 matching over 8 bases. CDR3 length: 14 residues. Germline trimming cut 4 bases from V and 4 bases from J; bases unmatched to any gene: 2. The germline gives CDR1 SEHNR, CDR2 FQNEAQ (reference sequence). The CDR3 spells CASSSDRGTGELFF. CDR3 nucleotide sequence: TGTGCCAGCAGCTCTGACAGGGGCACCGGGGAGCTGTTTTTT.

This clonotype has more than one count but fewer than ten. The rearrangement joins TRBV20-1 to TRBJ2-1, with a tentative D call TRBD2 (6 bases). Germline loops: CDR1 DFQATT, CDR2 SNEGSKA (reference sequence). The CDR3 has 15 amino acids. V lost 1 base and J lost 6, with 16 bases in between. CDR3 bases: TGCAGTGCTAGAGGCTCTCCGAAGGGAGGCAATGAGCAGTTCTTC. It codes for CSARGSPKGGNEQFF.

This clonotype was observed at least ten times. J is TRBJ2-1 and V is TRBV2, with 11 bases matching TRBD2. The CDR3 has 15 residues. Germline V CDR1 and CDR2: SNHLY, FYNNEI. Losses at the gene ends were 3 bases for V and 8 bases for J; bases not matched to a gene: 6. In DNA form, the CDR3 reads TGTGCCAGCAGTGAGTCTAGCGGGAGGATCGATGAGCAGTTCTTC. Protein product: CASSESSGRIDEQFF.

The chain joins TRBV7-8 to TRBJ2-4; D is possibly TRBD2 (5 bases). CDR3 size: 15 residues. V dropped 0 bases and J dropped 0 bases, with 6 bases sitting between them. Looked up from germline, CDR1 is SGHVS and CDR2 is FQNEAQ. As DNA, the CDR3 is TGTGCCAGCAGCTTAGCGACTATAGCCAAAAACATTCAGTACTTC. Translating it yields CASSLATIAKNIQYF.

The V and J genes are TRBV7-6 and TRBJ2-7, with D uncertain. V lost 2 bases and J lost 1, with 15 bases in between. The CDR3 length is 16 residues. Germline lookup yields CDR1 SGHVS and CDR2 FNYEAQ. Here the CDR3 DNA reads TGTGCCAGCAGCTTACTTAGCACACAATCGTCCTACGAGCAGTACTTC. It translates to CASSLLSTQSSYEQYF.

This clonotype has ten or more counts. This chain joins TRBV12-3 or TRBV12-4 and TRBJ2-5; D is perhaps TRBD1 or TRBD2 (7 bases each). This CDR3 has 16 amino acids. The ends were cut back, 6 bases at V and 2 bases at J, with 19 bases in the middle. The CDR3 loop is CASRRWGGQRQETQYF. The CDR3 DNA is TGTGCCAGCAGACGTTGGGGGGGACAGAGACAAGAGACCCAGTACTTC.

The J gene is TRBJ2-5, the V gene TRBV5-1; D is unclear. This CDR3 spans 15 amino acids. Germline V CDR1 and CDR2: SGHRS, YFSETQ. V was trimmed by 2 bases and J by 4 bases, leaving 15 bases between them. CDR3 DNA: TGCGCCAGCAGCTTCACCCAGGTGGGATCAGAGACCCAGTACTTC. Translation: CASSFTQVGSETQYF.

In nucleotides, the CDR3 is TGTGCCAGCAGCCGACAAGGAAAGGCGGGCAGAAGCACAGATACGCAGTATTTT. It encodes CASSRQGKAGRSTDTQYF. The genes are TRBV12-3 or TRBV12-4 and TRBJ2-3; a possible D gene is TRBD2 (5 bases). CDR3 length: 18 amino acids. Between the trimmed V and J ends, which lost 6 bases and 0 bases, there was a span of 22 bases.

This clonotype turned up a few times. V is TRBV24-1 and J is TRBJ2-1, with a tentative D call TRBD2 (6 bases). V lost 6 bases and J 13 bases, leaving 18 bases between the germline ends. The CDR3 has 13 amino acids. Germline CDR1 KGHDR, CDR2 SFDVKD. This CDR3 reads CATSLAPSEIQFF. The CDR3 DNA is TGTGCCACCAGTTTAGCGCCTAGCGAGATACAGTTCTTC.